A selection of T cell receptor beta chains follows, all from one sample in a study of cytomegalovirus exposure and HLA in healthy donors. Using immunoSEQ multiplex PCR, the repertoire was profiled, and TCRdb retains in-frame clones only, with some absent. The table gives tens of thousands of clones; the top ten clones make up 9.5% to 15% of it. Source material: PBMCs. These receptors all stem from a man aged 18 to 29 in good health and CMV-seropositive. Each CDR3 is given with its conserved first and last residue. A D gene is named only where the DNA matches it firmly.

d_call	v_call	j_call	cdr3_aa	cdr3_nt
.	TRBV19	TRBJ1-2	CASQGSLNYGYTF	TGTGCCTCCCAGGGGTCTCTTAACTATGGCTACACCTTC
TRBD1	TRBV7-9	TRBJ1-2	CASSSDRDYGYTF	TGTGCCAGCAGTTCCGACAGGGACTATGGCTACACCTTC
TRBD2	TRBV27	TRBJ2-3	CASSRRLAGGPDTQYF	TGTGCCAGCAGCCGCAGACTAGCGGGAGGGCCAGATACGCAGTATTTT
.	TRBV27	TRBJ2-1	CASSLPSYNEQFF	TGTGCCAGCAGTTTACCCAGTTACAATGAGCAGTTCTTC
TRBD1	TRBV5-1	TRBJ2-7	CASSTGTGDFGEQYF	TGCGCCAGCAGCACCGGGACAGGGGACTTCGGCGAGCAGTACTTC
TRBD2	TRBV5-5	TRBJ2-1	CASSERTSGRAWEQFF	TGTGCCAGCAGCGAGAGGACTAGCGGGAGGGCCTGGGAGCAGTTCTTC
TRBD2	TRBV7-8	TRBJ2-1	CASSLLAGTPYNEQFF	TGTGCCAGCAGCTTACTAGCGGGAACCCCCTACAATGAGCAGTTCTTC
.	TRBV30	TRBJ1-5	CAWSARRNQPQHF	TGTGCCTGGAGTGCCCGCCGGAATCAGCCCCAGCATTTT
.	TRBV19	TRBJ1-1	CASSESGRNTEAFF	TGTGCCAGTAGTGAGTCTGGGAGGAACACTGAAGCTTTCTTT
.	TRBV28	TRBJ1-1	CATRNEGANTEAFF	TGTGCCACCCGTAACGAGGGTGCAAACACTGAAGCTTTCTTT
TRBD1	TRBV29-1	TRBJ1-1	CSVEGQGGTEAFF	TGCAGCGTTGAGGGACAGGGAGGAACTGAAGCTTTCTTT
.	TRBV2	TRBJ2-1	CASRQGRNNEQFF	TGTGCCAGCAGGCAGGGCCGGAACAATGAGCAGTTCTTC
TRBD1	TRBV6-1	TRBJ2-2	CASKITGANTGELFF	TGTGCCAGTAAAATCACAGGGGCCAACACCGGGGAGCTGTTTTTT
TRBD2	TRBV7-9	TRBJ2-2	CASSLKGRLAPGELFF	TGTGCCAGCAGCTTAAAAGGGCGACTAGCTCCCGGGGAGCTGTTTTTT
.	TRBV2	TRBJ2-7	CASRPRDLTYEQYF	TGTGCCAGCAGGCCCCGGGACTTAACCTACGAGCAGTACTTC
TRBD2	TRBV6-1	TRBJ2-1	CASSESGTSGIHSEQFF	TGTGCCAGCAGTGAGTCCGGGACTAGCGGGATCCACAGTGAGCAGTTCTTC
TRBD2	TRBV9	TRBJ2-3	CASSTTSGREGTQYF	TGTGCCAGCAGCACGACTAGCGGGAGGGAAGGTACGCAGTATTTT
.	TRBV29-1	TRBJ1-5	CSVVDLPNQPQHF	TGCAGCGTTGTCGACTTACCCAATCAGCCCCAGCATTTT
.	TRBV11-3	TRBJ2-3	CASSFDYRGTDTQYF	TGTGCCAGCAGCTTCGACTATCGTGGGACAGATACGCAGTATTTT
TRBD1	TRBV6-4	TRBJ2-3	CASSDGTGGPDTQYF	TGTGCCAGCAGTGACGGGACAGGGGGCCCAGATACGCAGTATTTT
TRBD2	TRBV4-1	TRBJ2-7	CASSQGGGGTYEQYF	TGCGCCAGCAGCCAAGGCGGGGGGGGGACCTACGAGCAGTACTTC
.	TRBV7-8	TRBJ1-1	CASSLATSGNKNTEAFF	TGTGCCAGCAGCTTAGCCACGTCCGGGAATAAGAACACTGAAGCTTTCTTT
TRBD1	TRBV14	TRBJ2-2	CASSPSLDRRVGELFF	TGTGCCAGCAGCCCCTCTCTGGACAGGCGAGTCGGGGAGCTGTTTTTT
.	TRBV7-6	TRBJ1-1	CASSTPLRGLVNTEAFF	TGTGCCAGCAGCACACCTCTCAGGGGCTTGGTAAACACTGAAGCTTTCTTT
TRBD2	TRBV4-2	TRBJ2-1	CASSQYLGSGAYNEQFF	TGTGCCAGCAGCCAATACCTAGGTAGCGGGGCTTACAATGAGCAGTTCTTC
.	TRBV27	TRBJ2-1	CASRSGSSYNEQFF	TGTGCCAGCAGGTCGGGTAGCTCCTACAATGAGCAGTTCTTC
.	TRBV7-9	TRBJ1-1	CATEGGNTEAFF	TGTGCCACCGAGGGAGGGAACACTGAAGCTTTCTTT
.	TRBV4-2	TRBJ2-1	CASSQDGEGGSYNEQFF	TGTGCCAGCAGCCAAGATGGGGAGGGGGGATCCTACAATGAGCAGTTCTTC
.	TRBV15	TRBJ1-2	CATSRAGGDYGYTF	TGTGCCACCAGCAGAGCGGGGGGGGACTATGGCTACACCTTC
.	TRBV6-1	TRBJ1-5	CASSEAGLINQPQHF	TGTGCCAGCAGTGAAGCGGGGCTCATCAATCAGCCCCAGCATTTT
TRBD2	TRBV25-1	TRBJ2-7	CASSGLAGTPAYEQYF	TGTGCCAGCTCGGGACTAGCGGGAACGCCGGCCTACGAGCAGTACTTC
TRBD2	TRBV2	TRBJ2-3	CASSGGLAGGDTQYF	TGTGCCAGCAGTGGTGGACTAGCGGGAGGTGATACGCAGTATTTT
TRBD2	TRBV19	TRBJ2-3	CASKGSGSSTDTQYF	TGTGCCAGTAAGGGTAGCGGGAGCTCCACAGATACGCAGTATTTT
.	TRBV11-2	TRBJ1-5	CASSLDLTSGPQHF	TGTGCCAGCAGCTTAGATCTGACATCAGGGCCCCAGCATTTT
.	TRBV21-1	TRBJ2-1	CASSLRTDYEQFF	TGTGCCAGCAGCTTAAGGACAGATTATGAGCAGTTCTTC
TRBD2	TRBV19	TRBJ2-1	CASKRGAGPSYNEQFF	TGTGCCAGTAAGAGGGGAGCGGGACCCTCCTACAATGAGCAGTTCTTC
.	TRBV4-1	TRBJ2-7	CASSQGRSSYEQYF	TGCGCCAGCAGCCAAGGGCGGTCCTCCTACGAGCAGTACTTC
TRBD2	TRBV5-1	TRBJ2-2	CASSPPGLAGGPAGELFF	TGCGCCAGCAGCCCACCGGGACTAGCGGGAGGGCCCGCCGGGGAGCTGTTTTTT
.	TRBV14	TRBJ2-5	CASSQGGGVETQYF	TGTGCCAGCAGCCAAGGCGGCGGGGTAGAGACCCAGTACTTC
TRBD2	TRBV13	TRBJ2-2	CASRSYSGRAPGELFF	TGTGCCAGCAGGTCCTATAGCGGGAGGGCCCCCGGGGAGCTGTTTTTT
TRBD2	TRBV5-1	TRBJ2-1	CASFGGRPYNEQFF	TGCGCCAGCTTCGGCGGGAGACCCTACAATGAGCAGTTCTTC
TRBD1	TRBV4-1	TRBJ1-6	CASSRAPTGATPLHF	TGCGCCAGCAGCCGAGCGCCGACAGGGGCGACACCCCTCCACTTT
.	TRBV6-6	TRBJ1-5	CASSYDRFRQPQHF	TGTGCCAGCAGTTACGACAGGTTTCGACAGCCCCAGCATTTT
.	TRBV5-1	TRBJ1-2	CASSYGSSDRGYTF	TGCGCCAGCAGCTATGGGAGTTCGGATCGTGGCTACACCTTC
.	TRBV10-3	TRBJ2-7	CAISESEDEQYF	TGTGCCATCAGTGAGTCCGAGGACGAGCAGTACTTC
.	TRBV19	TRBJ1-2	CASSVTVYGYTF	TGTGCCAGTAGTGTCACAGTCTATGGCTACACCTTC
.	TRBV9	TRBJ1-1	CASSVINREAFF	TGTGCCAGCAGCGTAATAAACAGGGAAGCTTTCTTT
.	TRBV27	TRBJ2-7	CASSSSRGASGYEQYF	TGTGCCAGCAGTTCCTCCCGGGGGGCATCAGGCTACGAGCAGTACTTC
TRBD1	TRBV11-2	TRBJ1-5	CASSASSGQGWYQPQHF	TGTGCCAGCAGCGCATCCTCGGGACAGGGATGGTATCAGCCCCAGCATTTT
TRBD1	TRBV6-1	TRBJ1-1	CASSEAWTGYTEAFF	TGTGCCAGCAGTGAAGCCTGGACAGGGTACACTGAAGCTTTCTTT
TRBD2	TRBV14	TRBJ2-7	CASSQAPSGSSYEQYF	TGTGCCAGCAGCCAAGCCCCTAGCGGGAGCTCCTACGAGCAGTACTTC
TRBD1	TRBV28	TRBJ1-1	CASLTGPMNTEAFF	TGTGCCAGCCTGACAGGGCCCATGAACACTGAAGCTTTCTTT
.	TRBV25-1	TRBJ2-7	CASSERTTAYEQYF	TGTGCCAGCAGTGAGAGGACTACCGCCTACGAGCAGTACTTC
TRBD1	TRBV11-1	TRBJ2-2	CASSLGQGTGELFF	TGTGCCAGCAGCTTGGGACAGGGGACCGGGGAGCTGTTTTTT
.	TRBV10-3	TRBJ1-2	CAISESIWANNGYTF	TGTGCCATCAGTGAGTCGATATGGGCGAATAATGGCTACACCTTC
.	TRBV7-9	TRBJ2-3	CASSLPGSTADTQYF	TGTGCCAGCAGCTTACCGGGGAGCACGGCAGATACGCAGTATTTT
.	TRBV27	TRBJ2-7	CASSAGYEQYF	TGTGCCAGCAGCGCGGGCTACGAGCAGTACTTC
.	TRBV9	TRBJ2-6	CASSVGRHSGANVLTF	TGTGCCAGCAGCGTAGGCAGGCACTCTGGGGCCAACGTCCTGACTTTC